This TCR beta chain was sequenced for a study of blood T cell repertoires in COVID-19. Clones were read by immunoSEQ multiplex PCR, and TCRdb kept only the in-frame ones, dropping some. Here the sample spans 450,000 or so clones, about 90% being singletons. The V end was cut by 6 bases, the J end by 4 bases, with 12 bases between. The germline V gene has CDR1 MNHEY and CDR2 SVGAGI. The CDR3 extends over 13 amino acids. Sequencing used peripheral blood. The V call is TRBV6-5, the J call TRBJ1-1, with D possibly matching TRBD1 (5 bases). The sequence derives from a man younger than 30 with COVID-19, enrolled during active disease. CDR3 sequence: CASSLQVGTEAFF. The CDR3 DNA sequence: TGTGCCAGCAGCTTACAGGTGGGCACTGAAGCTTTCTTT.